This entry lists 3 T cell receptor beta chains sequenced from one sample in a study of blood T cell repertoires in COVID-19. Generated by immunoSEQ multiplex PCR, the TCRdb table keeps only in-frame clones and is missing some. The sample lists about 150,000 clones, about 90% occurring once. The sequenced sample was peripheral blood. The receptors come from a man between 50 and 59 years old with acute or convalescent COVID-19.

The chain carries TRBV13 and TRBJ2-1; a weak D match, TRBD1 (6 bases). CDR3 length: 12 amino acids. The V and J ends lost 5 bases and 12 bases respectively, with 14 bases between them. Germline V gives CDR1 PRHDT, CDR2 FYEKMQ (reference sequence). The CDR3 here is CASSARTVGQFF. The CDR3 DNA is TGTGCCAGCAGCGCCCGGACAGTAGGGCAGTTCTTC.

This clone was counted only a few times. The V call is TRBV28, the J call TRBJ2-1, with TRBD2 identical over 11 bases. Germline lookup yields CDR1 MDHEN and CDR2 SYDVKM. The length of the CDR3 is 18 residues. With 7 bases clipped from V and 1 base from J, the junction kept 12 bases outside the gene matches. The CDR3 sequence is CASNVGDSGRGSYNEQFF. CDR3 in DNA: TGTGCCAGCAATGTAGGCGATAGCGGGAGGGGGTCCTACAATGAGCAGTTCTTC.

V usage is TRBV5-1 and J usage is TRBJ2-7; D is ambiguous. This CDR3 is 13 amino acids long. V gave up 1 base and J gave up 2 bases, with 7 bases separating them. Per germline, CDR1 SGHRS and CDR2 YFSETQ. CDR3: CASSLMAAYEQYF. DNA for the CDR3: TGCGCCAGCAGCTTGATGGCGGCCTACGAGCAGTACTTC.